These 20 T cell receptor beta chains share one sample of origin, sequenced in a study of CD8+CD57+ T cells in acquired aplastic anemia. Both TCR beta VDJ combination and CDR3 sequence profiling were carried out. Genomic DNA was the template for this profiling. TCRdb itself ran the reads through MiXCR, one entry per CDR3 protein. This table has hundreds of thousands of distinct CDR3 sequences, around 68% appearing once. The sample consisted of sorted CD4+, CD8+, or CD8+CD57+ T cells (not recorded which) from PBMCs. The receptor set was obtained from a human donor in good health, serving as a control.

This clonotype was recorded many times. V usage is TRBV6-4 and J usage is TRBJ1-3; D is unclear. V was cut by 4 bases and J by 2 bases, with 18 bases left in between. This CDR3 comprises 17 residues. In germline, CDR1 is MRHNA, CDR2 SNTAGT. CDR3 protein: CASSAPGFGLPGNTIYF. The CDR3 nucleotides are TGTGCCAGCAGTGCCCCTGGTTTCGGCCTTCCTGGAAACACCATATATTTT.

The rearrangement joins TRBV19 to TRBJ2-7; TRBD1 matches 9 bases. V lost 4 bases, J lost 6 bases, and 4 bases stayed unmatched. This CDR3 comprises 13 residues. Germline lookup yields CDR1 LNHDA and CDR2 SQIVND (reference sequence). CDR3 in amino acids: CASSTDRGAEQYF. CDR3 coding DNA: TGTGCCAGTAGTACGGACAGGGGAGCCGAGCAGTACTTC.

The chain combines TRBV5-1 with TRBJ2-7, with D possibly matching TRBD2 (5 bases). Germline loops: CDR1 SGHRS, CDR2 YFSETQ. This CDR3 is built from 16 residues. V dropped 3 bases and J dropped 0 bases, with 16 bases sitting between them. The CDR3 DNA is TGCGCCAGCAGCTCCACCGGACTTGCGGGCTCCTACGAGCAGTACTTC. Its protein product is CASSSTGLAGSYEQYF.

This chain joins TRBV20-1 and TRBJ1-3; D not resolved. Germline CDR1 and CDR2: DFQATT and SNEGSKA (reference sequence). This CDR3 contains 15 residues. V lost 5 bases, J lost 2 bases, and 16 bases lay in between. CDR3 coding DNA: TGCAGTGCTGTCAAGAGCACTTACGCTGGAAACACCATATATTTT. Translation gives CSAVKSTYAGNTIYF.

The V call is TRBV2, the J call TRBJ1-2; the D gene is possibly TRBD1 (6 bases). Germline V gene data show CDR1 as SNHLY and CDR2 as FYNNEI. Trimming shortened V by 6 bases and J by 4 bases, and 18 bases separated the two germline ends. CDR3 size: 15 residues. CDR3 region: CASSQGAGQLYGYTF. The CDR3 DNA reads as TGTGCCAGCAGCCAAGGGGCCGGACAGCTCTATGGCTACACCTTC. Full variable domain (missing parts from reference TRBV2 and TRBJ1-2): EPEVTQTPSHQVTQMGQEVILRCVPISNHLYFYWYRQILGQKVEFLVSFYNNEISEKSEIFDDQFSVERPDGSNFTLKIRSTKLEDSAMYFCASSQGAGQLYGYTFGSGTRLTVV.

The chain has TRBV7-2 and TRBJ1-2; D not resolved. Trimming left V 5 bases short and J 6 bases short, with 19 bases between. This CDR3 is built from 15 residues. Germline assignment: CDR1 SGHTA and CDR2 FQGNSA. The CDR3 loop reads CASSRRLFDQDGYTF. The CDR3 nucleotides are TGTGCCAGCAGCCGTAGACTTTTTGATCAGGATGGCTACACCTTC.

This clonotype was observed once. The chain carries TRBV7-2 and TRBJ2-2; 7 positions agree with TRBD2. The CDR3 length is 14 residues. The germline V gene encodes CDR1 SGHTA and CDR2 FQGNSA. V lost 6 bases and J lost 4; bases outside the gene matches: 5. CDR3 amino acids: CASRESGATGELFF. The CDR3 DNA is TGTGCCAGCAGGGAGAGCGGGGCCACCGGGGAGCTGTTTTTT.

The chain uses TRBV6-4 and TRBJ1-2; TRBD1 aligns across 10 bases. The V and J ends lost 5 bases and 9 bases, in that order; junction bases with no gene match: 6. The CDR3 runs to 13 residues. In germline, CDR1 is MRHNA, CDR2 SNTAGT. CDR3 residues: CASSYRDRGRYTF. In DNA form, the CDR3 reads TGTGCCAGCAGTTACCGGGACAGGGGCCGCTACACCTTC.

Note on this clonotype: A much larger clone differs by one base, so this may be a read error. As the CDR3 is not closed by the conserved phenylalanine or tryptophan, this likely results from a read error. This chain links TRBV6-5 with TRBJ1-4; D gene ambiguous. The CDR3 is 15 amino acids. Germline CDR1 reads MNHEY; CDR2 reads SVGAGI. V shed 0 bases and J shed 8 bases, with 13 bases lying between them. The CDR3 sequence is CASSYSGRVGEKLFL. The CDR3 DNA reads TGTGCCAGCAGTTACTCTGGTAGGGTTGGGGAAAAACTGTTTCTT.

Details on this clonotype: The junction departs from germline at one end; a sequencing error may be responsible. CDR3 sequence: CASRLDYKTEYF. CDR3 sequence (DNA): TGTGCCAGCAGGTTAGATTACAAGACCGAGTACTTC. The chain joins TRBV2 to TRBJ2-5, with D hard to call. CDR1 and CDR2 (germline): SNHLY, FYNNEI. This CDR3 is built from 12 residues.

The chain is built from TRBV9 and TRBJ1-2, with 7 bases that match TRBD1. Germline trimming cut 6 bases from V and 2 bases from J; bases unmatched to any gene: 4. This CDR3 has 13 amino acids. Per the germline V gene, CDR1 is SGDLS and CDR2 is YYNGEE. The CDR3 coding sequence is TGTGCCAGCAACGACAGGGAAAACTATGGCTACACCTTC. Protein product: CASNDRENYGYTF.

Remarks on this clonotype: This likely comes from a read error, as the CDR3 has no conserved phenylalanine or tryptophan at its end. The DNA is left out, because the CDR3 cannot be placed on it with certainty; the CDR3 is given as TCRdb lists it. The chain recombines TRBV7-3 with TRBJ1-2; TRBD1, the table's D call, lacks a check against the DNA. The CDR3 contains 13 residues when both ends are counted. Germline loops: CDR1 SGHTA, CDR2 FQGTGA. The CDR3 sequence: CASSTGTGLSYEQ.

The V call is TRBV5-6, the J call TRBJ1-5; unclear D gene. The germline gives CDR1 SGHDT, CDR2 YYEEEE. V was shortened by 0 bases and J by 7 bases, with 8 bases between the two germline ends. The CDR3 is 13 amino acids. The CDR3 sequence is CASSLDYVQPQHF. CDR3 in DNA: TGTGCCAGCAGCTTGGATTACGTCCAGCCCCAGCATTTT.

This clonotype was seen at least ten times. The rearrangement links TRBV6-2 or TRBV6-3 to TRBJ1-5; D is perhaps TRBD1 (5 bases). The CDR3 extends over 13 amino acids. Per the germline V gene, CDR1 is MNHEY and CDR2 is SVGEGT. The V end lost 4 bases, the J end lost 7 bases, and 11 bases lay between the germline ends. The CDR3 here is CASSSGAWQPQHF. The CDR3 DNA sequence: TGTGCCAGCAGTTCCGGGGCGTGGCAGCCCCAGCATTTT.

This clonotype has more than one count but fewer than ten. The J gene is TRBJ2-7, the V gene TRBV19; D unresolved. Deletions cut 0 bases from V and 0 bases from J, with 9 bases between. The CDR3 has 15 residues. Germline loops: CDR1 LNHDA, CDR2 SQIVND (reference sequence). The CDR3 region has the DNA TGTGCCAGTAGTATAGATCTCCGGAGCTCCTACGAGCAGTACTTC. It translates to CASSIDLRSSYEQYF.

This clonotype was counted many times. The gene calls are TRBV4-2 and TRBJ2-2, with D uncertain. CDR1 is LGHNA and CDR2 is YNFKEQ in the germline V gene. This CDR3 comprises 13 residues. Trimming left V 1 base short and J 3 bases short, with 3 bases between. The CDR3 nucleotides are TGTGCCAGCAGCCAAGGTTACACCGGGGAGCTGTTTTTT. Protein sequence: CASSQGYTGELFF.

V and J are TRBV7-9 and TRBJ2-3; the match to TRBD2 covers 8 bases. V was clipped by 1 base and J by 2 bases; unmatched bases: 14. Germline CDR1 SEHNR, CDR2 FQNEAQ (reference sequence). The CDR3 runs 19 residues. CDR3 DNA: TGTGCCAGCAGCTTAGGAGGGGCCTTAGCGGGGCACCACACAGATACGCAGTATTTT. The encoded protein is CASSLGGALAGHHTDTQYF.

The CDR3 bases are TGTGCCAGCAGCCCGACAGGGGGAGGGGGGGGCAGCCAGCATTTT. The encoded protein is CASSPTGGGGGSQHF. This chain uses TRBV7-8 with TRBJ1-5; TRBD1 matches at 9 bases. CDR3 length: 15 residues. Germline CDR1 is SGHVS and CDR2 is FQNEAQ. J was trimmed by 12 bases and V by 5 bases; bases with no gene match: 14.

This clonotype was picked up many times. V and J are TRBV5-8 and TRBJ2-6; D may correspond to TRBD1 or TRBD2 (5 bases each). Per germline, CDR1 SGHTS and CDR2 YDEGEE. The V end lost 0 bases, the J end lost 3 bases, and 7 bases lay between the germline ends. This CDR3 contains 15 residues. The CDR3 region has the DNA TGTGCCAGCAGCTTGGTGGGGGTTGGGGCCAACGTCCTGACTTTC. Translating gives CASSLVGVGANVLTF.

The chain links TRBV7-3 to TRBJ1-2; D gene unclear. V lost 7 bases and J 14 bases, leaving 29 bases between the germline ends. CDR1 SGHTA and CDR2 FQGTGA come from the germline V gene. The CDR3 covers 15 residues. The chain's CDR3 is CASTTGDRTGELFTF. CDR3 DNA sequence: TGTGCCAGCACCACTGGCGATAGGACCGGGGAGCTGTTTACCTTC.